The 22 T cell receptor beta chains in this list originate from one sample, sequenced in a study of PD-L1 blockade in urothelial cancer (dated by TCRdb to the late 2010s). Library creation used the immunoSEQ multiplex PCR assay. Entries here come from immuneACCESS through TCRdb and include only in-frame sequences with V and J called. Some clones fail to appear in such tables; in the studies checked, an unresolved V gene covers under half of the shortfall, and the cause of the remainder is unknown. The sample has 80,000 to 100,000 clones on record, over 80% of them singletons. The top ten hold roughly 9.5% of the sample. The source material was PBMCs, sampled around atezolizumab (anti-PD-L1) treatment. The source of these receptors is a man in his 70s with urothelial cancer.

The gene calls are TRBV7-2 and TRBJ2-2; 8 bases are shared with TRBD2. The germline CDR1 and CDR2 sequences are SGHTA and FQGNSA. The CDR3 contains 16 residues. The J segment lost 7 bases and the V segment lost 5 bases, leaving 12 bases of the junction unmatched. CDR3 in DNA: TGTGCCAGCAGCCCTTTTGGAGCGGGAGTTGGCGGGGAGCTGTTTTTT. Protein sequence: CASSPFGAGVGGELFF. The full variable domain, in which reference TRBV7-2 and TRBJ2-2 provide the parts outside the CDR3, is GAGVSQSPSNKVTEKGKDVELRCDPISGHTALYWYRQSLGQGLEFLIYFQGNSAPDKSGLPSDRFSAERTGGSVSTLTIQRTQQEDSAVYLCASSPFGAGVGGELFFGEGSRLTVL.

This clone has only one observation. The rearrangement links TRBV6-1 to TRBJ2-5; no firm D call. Trimming removed 6 bases at V and 1 base at J, with 6 bases between. The CDR3 sequence is 12 residues long. Germline lookup yields CDR1 MNHNS and CDR2 SASEGT. The CDR3 reads CASSFIQETQYF. In nucleotides, the CDR3 is TGTGCCAGCAGCTTTATCCAAGAGACCCAGTACTTC.

V is TRBV5-1 and J is TRBJ1-2; D not certain. Germline V CDR1 and CDR2: SGHRS, YFSETQ. V dropped 1 base and J dropped 3 bases, with 10 bases sitting between them. The CDR3 totals 14 residues. CDR3 in DNA: TGCGCCAGCAGCTTGTCTCGGCAGGACTATGGCTACACCTTC. Its translation is CASSLSRQDYGYTF.

The V call is TRBV7-2, the J call TRBJ2-1; maybe TRBD2 (6 bases). V was pared by 1 base and J by 3 bases, with 10 bases between. Germline V lookup: CDR1 SGHTA, CDR2 FQGNSA. The CDR3 consists of 15 residues. DNA of the CDR3: TGTGCCAGCAGCTTAGAACCGGGAGACTACAATGAGCAGTTCTTC. Translating it yields CASSLEPGDYNEQFF.

V and J are TRBV5-1 and TRBJ2-1, with TRBD1 matching over 8 bases. Germline V gene sequence: CDR1 SGHRS, CDR2 YFSETQ. V lost 0 bases and J lost 6; bases outside the gene matches: 11. This CDR3 has 17 amino acids. The CDR3 bases are TGCGCCAGCAGCTTGGTAACCGGGACAGGAGGCGGCAATGAGCAGTTCTTC. The encoded protein is CASSLVTGTGGGNEQFF.

The V and J genes are TRBV12-5 and TRBJ1-5; 11 bases agree with TRBD1. Trimming at V came to 7 bases and at J to 0 bases, leaving 11 bases not matched to a gene. Germline CDR1 and CDR2: LGHNT and FRNRAP. The CDR3 is 18 amino acids. The CDR3 DNA reads TGTGCTAGTGCCAGGGGACAGGGGGTGGGGTATAGCAATCAGCCCCAGCATTTT. This encodes CASARGQGVGYSNQPQHF.

J is TRBJ2-7 and V is TRBV5-4; 8 nucleotides line up with TRBD1. The CDR3 loop spans 13 amino acids. V shed 3 bases, J shed 3 bases, and the junction held 2 bases outside the gene matches. CDR1 and CDR2 from the germline V gene are SGHNT and YYREEE (reference sequence). DNA for the CDR3: TGTGCCAGCAGCTCCGGGACAGGCTACGAGCAGTACTTC. Translated, it gives CASSSGTGYEQYF.

This chain connects TRBV4-1 to TRBJ1-3; D gene ambiguous. The V gene lost 1 base and the J gene lost 5 bases, with 18 bases spanning the gap. The germline V gene has CDR1 MGHRA and CDR2 YSYEKL. This CDR3 region has 17 residues. The CDR3 spells CASSQGLFGLVRNTIYF. CDR3 sequence (DNA): TGCGCCAGCAGCCAAGGATTGTTCGGACTGGTGCGAAACACCATATATTTT.

A note on this clone: A read error may account for a junction end that differs from germline. The V and J genes are TRBV5-1 and TRBJ2-7; D remains unclear. Germline V gene lookup returns CDR1 SGHRS and CDR2 YFSETQ. The CDR3 totals 11 residues. CDR3 residues: CASSNSYEQYF. In DNA, the CDR3 is TGTGCCAGCAGTAACTCCTACGAGCAGTACTTC.

The chain carries TRBV10-1 and TRBJ1-5, with no clear D. The V end lost 9 bases, the J end lost 7 bases, and 7 bases lay between the germline ends. Germline V gene data show CDR1 as WNHNN and CDR2 as SYGVQD (reference sequence). The CDR3 contains 10 residues. CDR3 region: CARLGQPQHF. The CDR3 region has the DNA TGCGCCAGACTCGGGCAGCCCCAGCATTTT.

The gene calls are TRBV6-4 and TRBJ2-3, with 7 bases aligning to TRBD2. V lost 4 bases to trimming and J lost 2 bases; unmatched junction nucleotides: 6. The CDR3 covers 15 residues. Germline V gives CDR1 MRHNA, CDR2 SNTAGT. CDR3 protein: CASSVSSGSTDTQYF. CDR3 DNA: TGTGCCAGCAGTGTTTCTAGCGGTTCCACAGATACGCAGTATTTT.

The chain joins TRBV19 to TRBJ1-4, with 7 positions matching TRBD1. This CDR3 has 13 residues. From germline, CDR1 is LNHDA and CDR2 SQIVND (reference sequence). The V and J ends lost 4 bases and 13 bases, in that order; junction bases with no gene match: 9. The CDR3 spells CASSTRQGLGLFF. Written as DNA, the CDR3 is TGTGCCAGTAGTACTCGACAGGGACTGGGACTGTTTTTT.

The chain has TRBV7-2 and TRBJ1-2; 8 bases align to TRBD1. This CDR3 is 15 amino acids long. Germline V lookup: CDR1 SGHTA, CDR2 FQGNSA. J lost 4 bases, V lost 5 bases, and 9 bases had no gene match. CDR3: CASSLDRGSVYGYTF. CDR3 DNA sequence: TGTGCCAGCAGCCTTGACAGGGGTTCAGTCTATGGCTACACCTTC.

This clone turned up a few times. This rearrangement joins TRBV27 to TRBJ2-7; D gene uncertain. Germline values: CDR1 MNHEY, CDR2 SMNVEV (reference sequence). The V and J ends lost 3 bases and 5 bases respectively, with 11 bases between them. CDR3 length equals 13 residues. Here the CDR3 DNA reads TGTGCCAGCAGTTTTCGGTGGTCCCACGAGCAGTACTTC. It specifies CASSFRWSHEQYF.

This chain connects TRBV6-5 to TRBJ1-5; 10 nucleotides line up with TRBD1. The CDR3 has 15 residues. The germline V gene has CDR1 MNHEY and CDR2 SVGAGI. Trimming at V came to 4 bases and at J to 6 bases, leaving 6 bases not matched to a gene. The DNA for the CDR3 is TGTGCCAGCAGTTGGGGACAGGGGTGGATTCAGCCCCAGCATTTT. Its protein is CASSWGQGWIQPQHF.

The genes are TRBV4-2 and TRBJ2-2; D not certain. Germline CDR1 is LGHNA and CDR2 is YNFKEQ. V gave up 1 base and J gave up 7 bases, with 10 bases separating them. This CDR3 has 14 amino acids. CDR3 sequence: CASSQVPQYGELFF. The DNA of the CDR3 is TGTGCCAGCAGCCAAGTCCCACAGTACGGGGAGCTGTTTTTT.

This chain joins TRBV9 and TRBJ2-7, with D possibly TRBD2 on 5 matching bases. The ends were cut back, 3 bases at V and 0 bases at J, with 13 bases in the middle. The germline V gene has CDR1 SGDLS and CDR2 YYNGEE. The CDR3 is 15 residues long. The DNA of the CDR3 is TGTGCCAGCAGCGCAGCGGAGGCGAGCTCCTACGAGCAGTACTTC. It codes for CASSAAEASSYEQYF.

In its sample, this clone was seen once. The CDR3 loop reads CASSPIWGGRSSPLHF. The CDR3 DNA sequence: TGTGCCAGCAGCCCTATTTGGGGGGGCCGTAGTTCACCCCTCCACTTT. The chain recombines TRBV11-2 with TRBJ1-6; tentative D call: TRBD1 (6 bases). Per germline, CDR1 SGHAT and CDR2 FQNNGV. The CDR3 contains 16 residues. V was cut by 5 bases and J by 9 bases, with 20 bases left in between.

This clone was counted only a few times. The chain is built from TRBV5-1 and TRBJ1-2, with a tentative D call TRBD1 (6 bases). CDR1 SGHRS and CDR2 YFSETQ come from the germline V gene. The CDR3 sequence is 13 residues long. The V and J ends lost 0 bases and 4 bases respectively, with 7 bases between them. The CDR3 sequence is CASSLEQGYGYTF. DNA of the CDR3: TGCGCCAGCAGCTTGGAACAGGGCTATGGCTACACCTTC.

This clone was observed a few times. In the same sample, other DNA sequences code for this CDR3. The CDR3 reads CASSDRGYGYTF. CDR3 bases: TGTGCCAGCAGCGACAGGGGTTATGGCTACACCTTC. The J gene is TRBJ1-2, the V gene TRBV6-5; TRBD1 matches at 8 bases. Per germline, CDR1 MNHEY and CDR2 SVGAGI. This CDR3 has 12 residues. With 6 bases clipped from V and 5 bases from J, the junction kept 2 bases outside the gene matches.

The rearrangement links TRBV19 to TRBJ1-5; D uncertain. The CDR3 runs to 13 residues. The germline gives CDR1 LNHDA, CDR2 SQIVND (reference sequence). V lost 5 bases, J lost 4 bases, and 9 bases lay in between. The CDR3 sequence: CASSGQTNQPQHF. The DNA of the CDR3 is TGTGCCAGTAGTGGCCAGACTAATCAGCCCCAGCATTTT.

This chain connects TRBV2 to TRBJ1-6; no reliable D call. V lost 9 bases to trimming and J lost 19 bases, with 19 bases between them. Germline V lookup: CDR1 SNHLY, CDR2 FYNNEI. The CDR3 consists of 11 residues. This CDR3 reads CARQASRNLHF. The CDR3 region has the DNA TGTGCCAGGCAGGCGAGTCGAAACTTGCACTTT.